The present TCR beta chain was sequenced within a study of blood T cell repertoires in COVID-19. About the research overall: Acute-phase and convalescent COVID-19 samples originated in the United States, Italy and Spain.

The CDR3 loop spans 15 amino acids. The junction had 10 bases not matched to a gene; V was cut back by 5 bases and J by 6 bases. Germline V lookup: CDR1 SGHTA, CDR2 FQGNSA. As originally analysed: Estimation of nucleated cell counts was performed using reference gene primer amplification. Only in-frame clones appear in the TCRdb table, and some are missing; sequencing was by immunoSEQ multiplex PCR. V and J calls and clone size are copied from that table; D and trimming were computed from the DNA. In the table there are 200,000 or so clones, roughly 80% of which are singletons. The sample consisted of peripheral blood. The chain carries TRBV7-2 and TRBJ1-2; 9 bases map to TRBD1. This clonotype was sampled from a woman in her twenties or thirties with acute or convalescent COVID-19. This chain's CDR3 is CASSLRGQGQNGYTF. In DNA form, the CDR3 reads TGTGCCAGCAGCCTCCGGGGACAGGGTCAGAATGGCTACACCTTC.